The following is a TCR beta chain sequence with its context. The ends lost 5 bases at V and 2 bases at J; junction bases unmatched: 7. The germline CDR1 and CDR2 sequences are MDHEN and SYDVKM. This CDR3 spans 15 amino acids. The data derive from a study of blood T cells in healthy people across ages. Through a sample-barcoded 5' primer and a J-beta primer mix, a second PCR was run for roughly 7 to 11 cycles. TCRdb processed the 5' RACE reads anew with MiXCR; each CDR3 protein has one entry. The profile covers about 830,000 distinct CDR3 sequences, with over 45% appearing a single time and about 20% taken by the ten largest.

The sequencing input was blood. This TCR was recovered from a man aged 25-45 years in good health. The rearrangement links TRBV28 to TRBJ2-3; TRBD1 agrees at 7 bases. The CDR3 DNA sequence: TGTGCCAGCAGTCCCAGGACAGGCATCACAGATACGCAGTATTTT. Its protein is CASSPRTGITDTQYF.